The clone carrying this TCR beta chain was seen only once. Antigen specificity is unknown. These data come from a study of cytomegalovirus exposure and HLA in healthy donors. Whole-study context: Falling in the Caucasian-associated ancestry cluster were about 82% of under 450 genotyped donors.

CDR1 and CDR2 from the germline V gene are SEHNR and FQNEAQ (reference sequence). Trimming at V came to 7 bases and at J to 4 bases, leaving 12 bases not matched to a gene. CDR3 size: 16 residues. The PCR used 60 Vbeta and 13 Jbeta primers. Clones were read by immunoSEQ multiplex PCR, and TCRdb kept only the in-frame ones, dropping some. Here the sample spans around 200,000 clones, about 81% being singletons. Study-level points and caveats: In vitro checks showed that a few CMV-associated chains really do target CMV antigens. What a later analysis showed was that several of the most significant clusters appeared linked to common viral pathogens. From TCR beta sequences, most subjects' HLA-A and HLA-B alleles were reportedly predicted accurately.

The sample comprised PBMCs. V is TRBV7-9 and J is TRBJ1-3; 8 nucleotides align to TRBD1. The TCR was taken from a man under 40 in good health and CMV-seropositive. The CDR3 loop is CASTPGQGLEGNTIYF. The CDR3 DNA sequence: TGTGCCAGCACCCCCGGACAGGGATTGGAGGGAAACACCATATATTTT. The full variable domain, with the rest looked up from reference TRBV7-9 and TRBJ1-3, is DTGVSQNPRHKITKRGQNVTFRCDPISEHNRLYWYRQTLGQGPEFLTYFQNEAQLEKSRLLSDRFSAERPKGSFSTLEIQRTEQGDSAMYLCASTPGQGLEGNTIYFGEGSWLTVV.